A selection of T cell receptor beta chains follows, all from one sample in a study of naive and memory T cell subsets. TCRdb itself ran the UMI-ligation and nested PCR reads through MiXCR, one entry per CDR3 protein. In the table there are 130,000 to 150,000 distinct CDR3 sequences, around 15% of which are singletons. Source material: naive CD4+ T cells from blood. These receptors all come from a human donor in good health. Each CDR3 is given with its conserved first and last residue. The order of the fields is J gene, V gene, D gene, clone size, CDR3 DNA, CDR3 protein. D genes are given only for firm matches. The size of a clone is reported for some rows only, either as once, few or many, or as a class for expanded clones.

TRBJ1-1	TRBV7-8	NA	NA	TGTGCCAGCAGCTTAGCGGGCATTGAAGCTTTCTTT	CASSLAGIEAFF
TRBJ2-1	TRBV6-1	NA	NA	TGTGCCAGCAGCGGGGACCTACAGAAGTACAATGAGCAGTTCTTC	CASSGDLQKYNEQFF
TRBJ2-1	TRBV5-1	TRBD1	NA	TGCGCCAGCAGCCCCGGGACAGCGAAAGACAATGAGCAGTTCTTC	CASSPGTAKDNEQFF
TRBJ2-1	TRBV10-3	TRBD2	few	TGTGCCATCAGTGTGCGACTAGCGGGGACTTCCTACAATGAGCAGTTCTTC	CAISVRLAGTSYNEQFF
TRBJ2-3	TRBV10-3	TRBD2	NA	TGTGCCATCAGTGATGCTAGCGGGATAACAGATACGCAGTATTTT	CAISDASGITDTQYF
TRBJ1-4	TRBV28	TRBD1	NA	TGTGCCAGCAGTTTGTATGACAGGGCGGCTAATGAAAAACTGTTTTTT	CASSLYDRAANEKLFF
TRBJ2-1	TRBV12-3/TRBV12-4	TRBD2	NA	TGTGCCAGCAGTCTACGGACTAGCGGGAGTTACAATGAGCAGTTCTTC	CASSLRTSGSYNEQFF
TRBJ2-7	TRBV7-9	NA	few	TGTGCCAGCAGCTCCCCCTCTGGGGTCTACGAGCAGTACTTC	CASSSPSGVYEQYF
TRBJ2-1	TRBV5-1	TRBD1	NA	TGCGCCAGCAGAACAGGGGGTCTGTACAATGAGCAGTTCTTC	CASRTGGLYNEQFF
TRBJ1-5	TRBV5-1	NA	NA	TGCGCCAGCAGCGAACAGGGTTTGAGCAATCAGCCCCAGCATTTT	CASSEQGLSNQPQHF
TRBJ1-1	TRBV30	NA	few	TGTGCCTGGAATAACCAGGGAGTGTACACTGAAGCTTTCTTT	CAWNNQGVYTEAFF
TRBJ2-5	TRBV6-6	NA	NA	TGTGCCAGCAGTGCCGAAGAGACCCAGTACTTC	CASSAEETQYF
TRBJ1-1	TRBV5-1	TRBD1	few	TGCGCCAGCAGCTTGGACAGGGGAGGGATCACTGAAGCTTTCTTT	CASSLDRGGITEAFF
TRBJ1-5	TRBV15	TRBD1	NA	TGTGCCACCAGCAGAGTCGGGACAGCTAATCAGCCCCAGCATTTT	CATSRVGTANQPQHF
TRBJ2-1	TRBV7-2	TRBD2	NA	TGTGCCAGCAGCTTGGAAGGGCGGGGGGAGCAGTTCTTC	CASSLEGRGEQFF
TRBJ2-2	TRBV10-3	TRBD2	NA	TGTGCCATCAGTGAGTCTGGCGGGAGTACCGGGGAGCTGTTTTTT	CAISESGGSTGELFF
TRBJ2-7	TRBV5-4	NA	NA	TGTGCCAGCCGCAGGGGGGAGGGGCCCCGTGACGAGCAGTACTTC	CASRRGEGPRDEQYF
TRBJ2-1	TRBV2	TRBD2	few	TGTGCCAGCGGGACGACTAGCGGGAGCGATGAGCAGTTCTTC	CASGTTSGSDEQFF
TRBJ2-4	TRBV7-2	NA	NA	TGTGCCAGCAGCTCTAAGAGGGGGGGACAGACAAACATTCAGTACTTC	CASSSKRGGQTNIQYF
TRBJ1-6	TRBV20-1	TRBD1	few	TGCAGTGCTAGAGATCGACAGGGGGCTTCACCCCTCCACTTT	CSARDRQGASPLHF
TRBJ1-3	TRBV5-1	TRBD1	few	TGCGCCAGCAGCCCGACCGGGACAGGGGTCTCCGGAAACACCATATATTTT	CASSPTGTGVSGNTIYF
TRBJ2-7	TRBV19	TRBD1	few	TGTGCCAGTAGTCCGAGATCGGGACAGCCAAGCTCCTACGAGCAGTACTTC	CASSPRSGQPSSYEQYF
TRBJ2-1	TRBV7-2	NA	few	TGTGCCAGCAGCTCAGGCTGGGACTACAATGAGCAGTTCTTC	CASSSGWDYNEQFF
TRBJ1-1	TRBV20-1	TRBD1	NA	TGCAGTGCTACAGGGGGCCCGGCTGAAGCTTTCTTT	CSATGGPAEAFF
TRBJ2-5	TRBV7-9	TRBD2	NA	TGTGCCAGCAGCTTTTATCGCGGGGGGAGAGAGACCCAGTACTTC	CASSFYRGGRETQYF
TRBJ1-1	TRBV29-1	TRBD1	many	TGCAGCGGAGGACAGGGGAACACTGAAGCTTTCTTT	CSGGQGNTEAFF
TRBJ2-1	TRBV20-1	NA	few	TGCAGTGCATGGAGTGATGAGCAGTTCTTC	CSAWSDEQFF
TRBJ2-7	TRBV21-1	NA	few	TGTGCCAGCAGCCTCCACAAGCCCGGGACAGACATATACGAGCAGTACTTC	CASSLHKPGTDIYEQYF
TRBJ2-7	TRBV28	NA	few	TGTGCCAGCAAGCTGGGGGGCGGCGAGCAGTACTTC	CASKLGGGEQYF
TRBJ1-1	TRBV29-1	TRBD1	NA	TGCAGCGGGGGACAGACCACTGAAGCTTTCTTT	CSGGQTTEAFF
TRBJ2-1	TRBV5-1	TRBD2	NA	TGCGCCAGCAGCTTGGCTATAGCGGGTCCCCACAATGAGCAGTTCTTC	CASSLAIAGPHNEQFF
TRBJ1-6	TRBV18	TRBD1	few	TGTGCCAGCGCGAAGGGACAGCCTAATTCACCCCTCCACTTT	CASAKGQPNSPLHF
TRBJ2-1	TRBV7-9	TRBD2	NA	TGTGCCACCCCGGGAGGGTACTCATACAATGAGCAGTTCTTC	CATPGGYSYNEQFF
TRBJ2-2	TRBV4-1	NA	NA	TGCGCCAGCAGCCAAGAACGGCGGTCGAACACCGGGGAGCTGTTTTTT	CASSQERRSNTGELFF
TRBJ2-1	TRBV27	NA	few	TGTGCCAGCAGACAGGGCTACAATGAGCAGTTCTTC	CASRQGYNEQFF
TRBJ2-3	TRBV29-1	TRBD1	many	TGCAGCGTTGGGGACAGGGGGTATACGCAGTATTTT	CSVGDRGYTQYF
TRBJ2-7	TRBV14	TRBD1	few	TGTGCCAGCAGCCAAGCTGGACAGGGCGTCCTATCCGAGCAGTACTTC	CASSQAGQGVLSEQYF
TRBJ2-3	TRBV5-1	TRBD2	few	TGCGCCAGCAGCCCTCGGACTAGCGGACGCACAGATACGCAGTATTTT	CASSPRTSGRTDTQYF
TRBJ2-5	TRBV7-9	NA	few	TGTGCCAGCAGCCTCCCCCCCCTGGAGACCCAGTACTTC	CASSLPPLETQYF
TRBJ2-4	TRBV21-1	NA	NA	TGTGCCAGCTACGACCTGGCCCGAAAAAACATTCAGTACTTC	CASYDLARKNIQYF
TRBJ1-1	TRBV12-3/TRBV12-4	NA	NA	TGTGCCAGCAGTTTGACTGAAGCTTTCTTT	CASSLTEAFF
TRBJ2-7	TRBV27	NA	many	TGTGCCAGCAGTCGGACAGGAGGGGACTACGAGCAGTACTTC	CASSRTGGDYEQYF
TRBJ2-5	TRBV29-1	NA	few	TGCAGCGTGGGGACCCCCAGGGGCCAAGAGACCCAGTACTTC	CSVGTPRGQETQYF
TRBJ2-7	TRBV3-1	NA	few	TGTGCCAGCAGCGAGGACAGAAAATTCTACGAGCAGTACTTC	CASSEDRKFYEQYF
TRBJ2-3	TRBV10-3	NA	NA	TGTGCCATCAGTGTTAGCACTAGCACAGATACGCAGTATTTT	CAISVSTSTDTQYF
TRBJ2-3	TRBV20-1	TRBD2	NA	TGCAGTGCTAGAGAAAGGCTAGCGGGCACAGATACGCAGTATTTT	CSARERLAGTDTQYF
TRBJ2-1	TRBV11-3	TRBD1	few	TGTGCCAGCAGCTCCCGGGGACAGGCAAGCTCCTACAATGAGCAGTTCTTC	CASSSRGQASSYNEQFF
TRBJ1-4	TRBV20-1	NA	NA	TGCAGTGCCCCTGGGGGCGAAAAACTGTTTTTT	CSAPGGEKLFF
TRBJ2-2	TRBV25-1	NA	NA	TGTGCCAGCAGTGATCCCGGGGAGATCACCGGGGAGCTGTTTTTT	CASSDPGEITGELFF
TRBJ1-2	TRBV12-3/TRBV12-4	NA	NA	TGTGCCAGCAGTCCCCGCTTCGGGGCTAACTATGGCTACACCTTC	CASSPRFGANYGYTF
TRBJ2-1	TRBV20-1	TRBD2	many	TGCAGTGCTAGGCCACTAGCGGGAGTCTACAATGAGCAGTTCTTC	CSARPLAGVYNEQFF
TRBJ2-1	TRBV29-1	TRBD2	NA	TGCAGCGGGGGGGTTAGCGGGAGCTCCTACAATGAGCAGTTCTTC	CSGGVSGSSYNEQFF
TRBJ2-1	TRBV20-1	TRBD2	few	TGCAGTGCTAGAGGGCGTCTAGCGGGGCGATACAATGAGCAGTTCTTC	CSARGRLAGRYNEQFF
TRBJ1-1	TRBV27	NA	few	TGTGCCAGCAGCCCAGATCGGACAGTGTCTACCACTGAAGCTTTCTTT	CASSPDRTVSTTEAFF